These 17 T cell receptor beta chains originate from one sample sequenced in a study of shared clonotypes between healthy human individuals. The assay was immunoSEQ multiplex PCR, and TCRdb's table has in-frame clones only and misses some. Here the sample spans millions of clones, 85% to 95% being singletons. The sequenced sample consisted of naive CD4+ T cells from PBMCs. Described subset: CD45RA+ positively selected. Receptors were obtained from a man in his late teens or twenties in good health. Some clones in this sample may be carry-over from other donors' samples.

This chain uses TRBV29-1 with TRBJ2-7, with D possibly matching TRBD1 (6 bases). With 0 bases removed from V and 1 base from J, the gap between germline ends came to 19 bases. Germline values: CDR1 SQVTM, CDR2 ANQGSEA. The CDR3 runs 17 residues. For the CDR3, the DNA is TGCAGCGTTGAAGAGGTTCGCCGGGGACATCAGTCCTACGAGCAGTACTTC. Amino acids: CSVEEVRRGHQSYEQYF.

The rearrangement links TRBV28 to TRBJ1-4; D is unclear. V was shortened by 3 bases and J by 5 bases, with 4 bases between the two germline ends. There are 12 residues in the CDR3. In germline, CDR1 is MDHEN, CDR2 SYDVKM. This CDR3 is CASSFDNEKLFF. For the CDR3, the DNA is TGTGCCAGCAGTTTTGACAATGAAAAACTGTTTTTT.

This chain's CDR3 is CASSPVASGLIYEQYF. The CDR3 DNA is TGTGCCAGCTCACCAGTGGCTAGCGGGCTTATCTACGAGCAGTACTTC. The V and J genes are TRBV18 and TRBJ2-7; TRBD2 matches 8 bases. V shed 2 bases, J shed 3 bases, and the junction held 9 bases outside the gene matches. Germline loops: CDR1 KGHSH, CDR2 LQKENI. The CDR3 has 16 amino acids.

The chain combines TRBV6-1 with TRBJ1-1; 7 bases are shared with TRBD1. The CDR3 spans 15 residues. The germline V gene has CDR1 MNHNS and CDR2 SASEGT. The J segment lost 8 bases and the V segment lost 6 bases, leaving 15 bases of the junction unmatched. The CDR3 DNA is TGTGCCAGCAGCCCTAACCTAATAGGGACAGCCGAAGCTTTCTTT. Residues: CASSPNLIGTAEAFF.

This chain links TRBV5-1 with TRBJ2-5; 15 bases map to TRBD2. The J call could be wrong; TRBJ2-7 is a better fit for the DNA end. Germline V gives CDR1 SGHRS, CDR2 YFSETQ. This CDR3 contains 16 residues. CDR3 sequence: CASSTGTSGRIYEQYF. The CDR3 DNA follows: TGCGCCAGCAGCACCGGGACTAGCGGGAGGATCTACGAGCAGTACTTC.

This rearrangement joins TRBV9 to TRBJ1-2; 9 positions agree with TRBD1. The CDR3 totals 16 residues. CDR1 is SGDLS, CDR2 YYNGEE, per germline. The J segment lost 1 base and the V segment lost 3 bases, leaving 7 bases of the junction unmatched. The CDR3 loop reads CASSAAEGQGNYGYTF. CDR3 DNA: TGTGCCAGCAGCGCCGCAGAGGGACAGGGTAACTATGGCTACACCTTC.

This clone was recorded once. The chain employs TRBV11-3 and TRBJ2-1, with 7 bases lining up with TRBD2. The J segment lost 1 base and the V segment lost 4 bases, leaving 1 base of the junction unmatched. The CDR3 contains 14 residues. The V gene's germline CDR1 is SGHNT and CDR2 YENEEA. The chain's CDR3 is CASSSGLSYNEQFF. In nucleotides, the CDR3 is TGTGCCAGCAGCTCGGGACTATCCTACAATGAGCAGTTCTTC.

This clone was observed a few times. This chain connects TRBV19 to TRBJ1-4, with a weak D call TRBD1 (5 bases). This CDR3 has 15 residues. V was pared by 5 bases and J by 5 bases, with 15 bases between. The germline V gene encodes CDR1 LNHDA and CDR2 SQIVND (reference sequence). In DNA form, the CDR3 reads TGTGCCAGTAGTTCAGGACGCTGGGGGAATGAAAAACTGTTTTTT. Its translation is CASSSGRWGNEKLFF.

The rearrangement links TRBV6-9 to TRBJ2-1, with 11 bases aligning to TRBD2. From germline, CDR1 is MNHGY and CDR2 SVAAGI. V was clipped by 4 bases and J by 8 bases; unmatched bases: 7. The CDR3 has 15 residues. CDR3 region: CASSSLAGGPHEQFF. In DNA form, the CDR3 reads TGTGCCAGCAGTTCATTAGCGGGAGGGCCGCATGAGCAGTTCTTC.

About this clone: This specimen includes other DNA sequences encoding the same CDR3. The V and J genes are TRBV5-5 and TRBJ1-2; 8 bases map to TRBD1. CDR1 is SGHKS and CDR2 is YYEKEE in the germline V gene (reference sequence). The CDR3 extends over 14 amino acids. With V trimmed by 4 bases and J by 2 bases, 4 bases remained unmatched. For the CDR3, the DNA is TGTGCCAGCAGCCCCGGACAGGGCAACTATGGCTACACCTTC. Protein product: CASSPGQGNYGYTF.

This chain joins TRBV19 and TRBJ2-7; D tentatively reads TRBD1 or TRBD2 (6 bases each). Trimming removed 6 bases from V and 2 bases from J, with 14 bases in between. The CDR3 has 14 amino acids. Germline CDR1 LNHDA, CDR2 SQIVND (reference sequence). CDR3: CASSPGGRTYEQYF. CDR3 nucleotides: TGTGCCAGTAGCCCCGGGGGCAGGACCTACGAGCAGTACTTC.

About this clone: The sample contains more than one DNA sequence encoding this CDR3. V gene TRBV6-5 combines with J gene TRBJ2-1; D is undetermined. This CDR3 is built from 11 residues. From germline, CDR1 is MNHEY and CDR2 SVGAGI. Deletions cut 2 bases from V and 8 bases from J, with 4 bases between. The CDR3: CASSYSDEQFF. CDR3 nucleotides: TGTGCCAGCAGTTACAGCGATGAGCAGTTCTTC.

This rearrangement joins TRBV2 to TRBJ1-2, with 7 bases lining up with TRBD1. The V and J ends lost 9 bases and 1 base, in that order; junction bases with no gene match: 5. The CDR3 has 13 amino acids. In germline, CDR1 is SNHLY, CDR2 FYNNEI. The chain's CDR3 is CARKDRSNYGYTF. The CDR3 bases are TGTGCCAGGAAGGACAGGAGTAACTATGGCTACACCTTC.

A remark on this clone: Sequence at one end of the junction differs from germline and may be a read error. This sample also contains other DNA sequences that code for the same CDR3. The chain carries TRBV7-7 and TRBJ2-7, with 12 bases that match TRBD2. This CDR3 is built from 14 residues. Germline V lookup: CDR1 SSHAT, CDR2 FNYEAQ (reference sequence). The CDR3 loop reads CASTLAGGAYEQYF. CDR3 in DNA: TGCGCCAGCACACTAGCGGGAGGTGCCTACGAGCAGTACTTC.

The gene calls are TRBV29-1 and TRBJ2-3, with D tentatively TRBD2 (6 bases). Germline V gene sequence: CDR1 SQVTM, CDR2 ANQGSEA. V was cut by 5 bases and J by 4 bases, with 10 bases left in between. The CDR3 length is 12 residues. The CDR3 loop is CSVQPGADTQYF. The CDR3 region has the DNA TGCAGCGTTCAGCCGGGGGCAGATACGCAGTATTTT.

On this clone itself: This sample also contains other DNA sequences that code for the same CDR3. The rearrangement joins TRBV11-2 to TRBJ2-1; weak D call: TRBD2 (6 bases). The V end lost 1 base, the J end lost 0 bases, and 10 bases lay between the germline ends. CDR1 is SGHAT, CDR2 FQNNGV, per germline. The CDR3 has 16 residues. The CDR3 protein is CASSLGAGGSYNEQFF. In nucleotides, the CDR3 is TGTGCCAGCAGCTTAGGGGCCGGGGGCTCCTACAATGAGCAGTTCTTC.

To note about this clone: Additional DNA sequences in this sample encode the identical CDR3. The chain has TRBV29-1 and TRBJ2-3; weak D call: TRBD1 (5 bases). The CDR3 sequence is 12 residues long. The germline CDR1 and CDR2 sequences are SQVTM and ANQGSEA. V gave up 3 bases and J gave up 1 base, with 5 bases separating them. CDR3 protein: CSVETGTDTQYF. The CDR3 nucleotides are TGCAGCGTTGAGACAGGCACAGATACGCAGTATTTT.